Each of the 25 T cell receptor beta chains below was sequenced from the same sample in a study of blood T cells in healthy people across ages. For the second PCR, which ran for 7 to 11 cycles, a sample-barcoded 5' primer and a J-beta primer mix were used. TCRdb called the 5' RACE reads again in MiXCR, with one record for every CDR3 protein. The sample includes 950,000 to 1,200,000 distinct CDR3 sequences, more than 30% seen only once; the top ten take roughly 14%. Material: blood. The receptors derive from a man aged 18 to 29 in good health.

This clonotype was seen more than once but under ten times. The junction shows a germline mismatch at one end, possibly a read error. The gene calls are TRBV6-1 and TRBJ1-4; D may be TRBD1 (5 bases). The CDR3 loop spans 13 amino acids. Germline CDR1 MNHNS, CDR2 SASEGT. The CDR3 sequence: CASREAGREKLFF. DNA of the CDR3: TGTGCCAGCAGAGAAGCGGGACGCGAAAAACTGTTTTTT.

The chain couples TRBV20-1 to TRBJ1-2, with a weak D call TRBD1 (6 bases). This CDR3 comprises 16 residues. Trimming removed 6 bases from V and 6 bases from J, with 26 bases in between. Germline V gene data show CDR1 as DFQATT and CDR2 as SNEGSKA (reference sequence). CDR3 DNA sequence: TGCAGTGCCCCCCGACAGGTAGGGCGGTTCGTGGATGGCTACACCTTC. It specifies CSAPRQVGRFVDGYTF.

The table lists this clonotype with a few counts. This chain joins TRBV20-1 and TRBJ2-1; TRBD1 agrees at 8 bases. V lost 0 bases to trimming and J lost 0 bases; unmatched junction nucleotides: 4. The germline V gene encodes CDR1 DFQATT and CDR2 SNEGSKA (reference sequence). There are 16 residues in the CDR3. The DNA for the CDR3 is TGCAGTGCTAGAGATCGGGACAGGCCCTCCTACAATGAGCAGTTCTTC. This gives the protein CSARDRDRPSYNEQFF.

V is TRBV5-6 and J is TRBJ2-2; 9 nucleotides line up with TRBD1. The CDR3 totals 17 residues. Germline V gene data show CDR1 as SGHDT and CDR2 as YYEEEE. The junction had 12 bases not matched to a gene; V was cut back by 5 bases and J by 4 bases. The CDR3 DNA follows: TGTGCCAGCAGACCGGGACAGGGAGGTTCGAGCACCGGGGAGCTGTTTTTT. This translates into CASRPGQGGSSTGELFF.

The chain employs TRBV15 and TRBJ1-1; no reliable D call. V was shortened by 5 bases and J by 2 bases, with 12 bases between the two germline ends. The CDR3 runs 14 residues. Germline CDR1 reads LNHNV; CDR2 reads YYDKDF (reference sequence). The CDR3 region is CATSPRPGNTEAFF. The CDR3, as DNA: TGTGCCACCAGCCCGAGGCCGGGAAACACTGAAGCTTTCTTT. Full variable domain (outside the CDR3, taken from reference TRBV15 and TRBJ1-1): DAMVIQNPRYQVTQFGKPVTLSCSQTLNHNVMYWYQQKSSQAPKLLFHYYDKDFNNEADTPDNFQSRRPNTSFCFLDIRSPGLGDTAMYLCATSPRPGNTEAFFGQGTRLTVV.

This clonotype was counted at least ten times. V is TRBV7-9 and J is TRBJ2-1; no clear D. Germline V gene sequence: CDR1 SEHNR, CDR2 FQNEAQ (reference sequence). The CDR3 contains 10 residues. Trimming shortened V by 6 bases and J by 7 bases, and 4 bases separated the two germline ends. This CDR3 is CASSQNEQFF. The CDR3 bases are TGTGCCAGCAGTCAAAATGAGCAGTTCTTC.

This clonotype was seen a few times. The chain combines TRBV6-2 or TRBV6-3 with TRBJ1-1; D is undetermined. The germline V gene encodes CDR1 MNHEY and CDR2 SVGEGT. The CDR3 contains 13 residues. Trimming cost V 7 bases and J 3 bases, with 12 bases left between them. The CDR3 coding sequence is TGTGCCAGCACCCAACTTAGGGACACTGAAGCTTTCTTT. It translates to CASTQLRDTEAFF.

Notes on this clonotype: An end of the junction differs from the germline gene, which may be a read error. The chain links TRBV4-3 to TRBJ1-4; no reliable D call. Germline values: CDR1 LGHNA, CDR2 YSLEER. The CDR3 covers 15 residues. CDR3 protein: CAGSPRFRLGEKLFF. As DNA, the CDR3 is TGCGCCGGCAGCCCGCGGTTTCGACTTGGTGAAAAACTGTTTTTT.

This chain uses TRBV20-1 with TRBJ2-5; weak D call: TRBD2 (6 bases). The CDR3 is 13 amino acids. V lost 5 bases, J lost 5 bases, and 15 bases lay in between. The germline gives CDR1 DFQATT, CDR2 SNEGSKA (reference sequence). This CDR3 is CSADRSSDETQYF. The CDR3 DNA reads TGCAGTGCTGATCGTTCTAGCGATGAGACCCAGTACTTC.

This clonotype came up a few times. The gene calls are TRBV20-1 and TRBJ1-1; 9 bases are a match to TRBD1. In germline, CDR1 is DFQATT, CDR2 SNEGSKA (reference sequence). V dropped 6 bases and J dropped 4; count of bases not matched to a gene: 6. This CDR3 has 13 residues. The CDR3: CSARTGERTEAFF. CDR3 in DNA: TGCAGTGCCAGGACAGGGGAGCGCACTGAAGCTTTCTTT.

The chain is built from TRBV9 and TRBJ2-1; no firm D call. The CDR3 is 13 residues long. With 4 bases removed from V and 9 bases from J, the gap between germline ends came to 14 bases. Per the germline V gene, CDR1 is SGDLS and CDR2 is YYNGEE. The CDR3 nucleotides are TGTGCCAGCAGCTTAAACGCGAAGGGTGAGCAGTTCTTC. Amino acid sequence: CASSLNAKGEQFF. The variable domain in full, with the rest retrieved from reference TRBV9 and TRBJ2-1, is DSGVTQTPKHLITATGQRVTLRCSPRSGDLSVYWYQQSLDQGLQFLIQYYNGEERAKGNILERFSAQQFPDLHSELNLSSLELGDSALYFCASSLNAKGEQFFGPGTRLTVL.

As regards this clonotype: Possible read error: a much larger clone is one base away. The chain has TRBV25-1 and TRBJ1-2; a possible D gene is TRBD1 (5 bases). Looked up from germline, CDR1 is MGHDK and CDR2 is SYGVNS. The length of the CDR3 is 13 residues. The CDR3 coding sequence is TGTGCCAGCAGTGGCTACGGGGGGTATGGCTGCACCTTC. As protein: CASSGYGGYGCTF.

The rearrangement links TRBV6-6 to TRBJ2-2, with 8 bases fitting TRBD2. The V and J ends lost 2 bases and 6 bases, in that order; junction bases with no gene match: 8. The CDR3 consists of 16 residues. The germline CDR1 and CDR2 sequences are MNHNY and SVGAGI (reference sequence). The CDR3 DNA reads TGTGCCAGCAGTTACGCGGCGGGGGGCCTGGCCGGGGAGCTGTTTTTT. This translates into CASSYAAGGLAGELFF.

The rearrangement uses TRBV5-1 and TRBJ2-3; no reliable D call. V was pared by 0 bases and J by 2 bases, with 10 bases between. The CDR3 runs to 15 residues. CDR1 is SGHRS, CDR2 YFSETQ, per germline. CDR3 sequence reads: CASSLAQPLTDTQYF. DNA of the CDR3: TGCGCCAGCAGCTTGGCCCAGCCCCTCACAGATACGCAGTATTTT.

The V and J genes are TRBV2 and TRBJ1-1, with TRBD1 identical over 10 bases. The CDR3 covers 12 residues. CDR1 is SNHLY, CDR2 FYNNEI, per germline. Unmatched junction bases numbered 4, after V lost 4 bases and J lost 11 bases. CDR3 sequence: CASSADRGPAFF. CDR3 nucleotide sequence: TGTGCCAGCAGTGCAGACAGGGGGCCGGCTTTCTTT.

The chain is built from TRBV30 and TRBJ1-5; the D is unclear. The V end was cut by 2 bases, the J end by 0 bases, with 5 bases between. This CDR3 has 13 residues. Germline loops: CDR1 GTSNPN, CDR2 SVGIG (reference sequence). The CDR3 sequence: CAWSRYSNQPQHF. Here the CDR3 DNA reads TGTGCCTGGAGTCGGTATAGCAATCAGCCCCAGCATTTT.

As to this clonotype: With a much larger clone just one base away, this may be a read error. V gene TRBV4-2 combines with J gene TRBJ2-5; perhaps TRBD2 as D (6 bases). CDR3 size: 14 residues. With 2 bases removed from V and 11 bases from J, the gap between germline ends came to 18 bases. Germline-derived CDR1 and CDR2 are LGHNA and YNFKEQ. The CDR3 sequence is CASSQPAAGNEQYF. CDR3 bases: TGTGCCAGCAGCCAACCCGCGGCGGGAAATGAGCAGTACTTC.

This chain joins TRBV7-9 and TRBJ2-7, with D possibly matching TRBD2 (7 bases). The V gene's germline CDR1 is SEHNR and CDR2 FQNEAQ (reference sequence). This CDR3 is 13 amino acids long. Trimming took 3 bases from V and 7 from J, leaving 13 bases between them. As DNA, the CDR3 is TGTGCCAGCAGCTTTGGGGGGGCAGATGAGCAGTACTTC. As protein: CASSFGGADEQYF.

The V call is TRBV20-1, the J call TRBJ1-6, with D possibly being TRBD1 (6 bases). The CDR3 length is 14 residues. Trimming stripped 5 bases from V and 8 bases from J, with 16 bases between. CDR1 DFQATT and CDR2 SNEGSKA come from the germline V gene (reference sequence). The CDR3 nucleotides are TGCAGTGCTGTCACCGGGACATCGGATTCACCCCTCCACTTT. Its translation: CSAVTGTSDSPLHF.

This clonotype was recorded a few times. The gene calls are TRBV24-1 and TRBJ1-1; no definite D call. Germline loops: CDR1 KGHDR, CDR2 SFDVKD. V gave up 7 bases and J gave up 3 bases, with 11 bases separating them. This CDR3 has 13 residues. For the CDR3, the DNA is TGTGCCACCAGACGCCCCCGGGACACTGAAGCTTTCTTT. Protein: CATRRPRDTEAFF.

J is TRBJ2-1 and V is TRBV3-1; D is perhaps TRBD1 or TRBD2 (5 bases each). Germline CDR1 LGHDT, CDR2 YNNKEL (reference sequence). The CDR3 contains 13 residues. The ends were cut back, 1 base at V and 13 bases at J, with 14 bases in the middle. The CDR3 nucleotides read TGTGCCAGCAGCCAAGTTCAAAAGGGGAGTCAGTTCTTC. Its translation: CASSQVQKGSQFF.

This clonotype was seen a handful of times. The chain carries TRBV20-1 and TRBJ1-6; D may be TRBD1 (5 bases). V was clipped by 0 bases and J by 2 bases, with 11 bases between them. Germline V CDR1 and CDR2: DFQATT, SNEGSKA (reference sequence). The CDR3 length is 16 residues. For the CDR3, the DNA is TGCAGTGCTAGAGATCCCAGGGAGGCCTATAATTCACCCCTCCACTTT. This gives the protein CSARDPREAYNSPLHF.

This clonotype was counted between two and nine times. The chain employs TRBV7-9 and TRBJ2-2; D might be TRBD1 or TRBD2, each matching 6 bases. Germline values: CDR1 SEHNR, CDR2 FQNEAQ (reference sequence). With 7 bases removed from V and 0 bases from J, the gap between germline ends came to 12 bases. The CDR3 loop spans 15 amino acids. The CDR3 protein is CASTRGTPNTGELFF. The DNA of the CDR3 is TGTGCCAGCACCCGGGGGACACCGAACACCGGGGAGCTGTTTTTT.

This clonotype has ten or more counts. The chain has TRBV27 and TRBJ2-3; D perhaps matches TRBD2 (6 bases). The CDR3 has 18 amino acids. The germline gives CDR1 MNHEY, CDR2 SMNVEV (reference sequence). Trimming left V 2 bases short and J 4 bases short, with 22 bases between. Here the CDR3 reads CASSLPGTYSQRPDTQYF. As DNA, the CDR3 is TGTGCCAGCAGTTTACCAGGGACTTACTCGCAACGACCAGATACGCAGTATTTT.

The rearrangement uses TRBV5-1 and TRBJ2-3, with 7 bases that match TRBD2. CDR3 size: 15 residues. Looked up from germline, CDR1 is SGHRS and CDR2 is YFSETQ. The V segment lost 0 bases and the J segment 6 bases; nucleotides outside the gene matches: 7. In nucleotides, the CDR3 is TGCGCCAGCAGCTTGGATCGGGGGGAGGCTGATACGCAGTATTTT. Amino acid sequence: CASSLDRGEADTQYF.